The next 26 T cell receptor beta chains were all read from a single sample in a study of siplizumab effects on memory and regulatory T cells. Assay used: immunoSEQ multiplex PCR; TCRdb lists only in-frame clones, some missing. The table includes 75,000 to 100,000 clones, roughly 94% detected once. Specimen: non-Treg CD4+ T cells sorted from blood. All receptors derive from a human donor in good health.

The CDR3 here is CASSLIPGTSEYNEQFF. DNA of the CDR3: TGCGCCAGCAGCCTAATACCCGGGACTAGCGAGTACAATGAGCAGTTCTTC. The chain is built from TRBV5-1 and TRBJ2-1; 10 bases map to TRBD2. J was trimmed by 4 bases and V by 4 bases; bases with no gene match: 11. The CDR3 is made up of 17 amino acids. From germline, CDR1 is SGHRS and CDR2 YFSETQ.

The rearrangement uses TRBV6-6 and TRBJ2-7, with 7 bases that match TRBD1. The CDR3 runs to 15 residues. Germline V gene sequence: CDR1 MNHNY, CDR2 SVGAGI (reference sequence). The trim removed 2 bases at V and 7 bases at J, leaving 11 bases unmatched. Here the CDR3 DNA reads TGTGCCAGCAGTTACAGACAGGGTAGGATGGGGGAGCAGTACTTC. It specifies CASSYRQGRMGEQYF.

This chain connects TRBV27 to TRBJ1-4, with D tentatively TRBD1 (5 bases). The length of the CDR3 is 14 residues. Germline V gene sequence: CDR1 MNHEY, CDR2 SMNVEV (reference sequence). The ends were cut back, 7 bases at V and 8 bases at J, with 17 bases in the middle. The CDR3 DNA is TGTGCCAGCAAGGTTTCGGGGGGAGGAGAAAAACTGTTTTTT. This translates into CASKVSGGGEKLFF.

The rearrangement joins TRBV29-1 to TRBJ2-7, with 9 bases fitting TRBD2. This CDR3 is built from 13 residues. Germline CDR1 and CDR2: SQVTM and ANQGSEA. Trimming took 2 bases from V and 2 from J; bases not matched to a gene: 1. The DNA for the CDR3 is TGCAGCGTTGAACCTAGCGGGACCTACGAGCAGTACTTC. It encodes CSVEPSGTYEQYF.

The rearrangement links TRBV11-3 to TRBJ2-7; D gene ambiguous. Trimming shortened V by 3 bases and J by 1 base, and 7 bases separated the two germline ends. The CDR3 is 13 residues long. Germline CDR1 and CDR2: SGHNT and YENEEA. DNA of the CDR3: TGTGCCAGCAGCTTTGCACCGTCCTACGAGCAGTACTTC. Its translation: CASSFAPSYEQYF.

This clone occurred once. In nucleotides, the CDR3 is TGTGCCAGCAGCGTAGGAGTCGGGAAAAACATTCAGTACTTC. It specifies CASSVGVGKNIQYF. The chain has TRBV9 and TRBJ2-4; D gene uncertain. Germline V lookup: CDR1 SGDLS, CDR2 YYNGEE. V lost 0 bases to trimming and J lost 4 bases, with 8 bases between them. The CDR3 spans 14 residues.

The chain has TRBV4-2 and TRBJ1-4, with D hard to call. The V gene's germline CDR1 is LGHNA and CDR2 YNFKEQ. The CDR3 totals 14 residues. Trimming took off 3 bases at V and 4 bases at J, with 9 bases between the two ends. In DNA form, the CDR3 reads TGTGCCAGCAGCCAGCGCCGGAGTAATGAAAAACTGTTTTTT. This gives the protein CASSQRRSNEKLFF.

DNA for the CDR3: TGCGCCAGCAGCTTTGGGGGGTCCGGCTACGAGCAGTACTTC. Translation: CASSFGGSGYEQYF. The chain has TRBV5-1 and TRBJ2-7; TRBD2 is a possible D gene (6 bases). The CDR3 loop spans 14 amino acids. The V and J ends lost 2 bases and 3 bases respectively, with 12 bases between them. Germline CDR1 reads SGHRS; CDR2 reads YFSETQ.

The chain couples TRBV11-2 to TRBJ2-3; D is unresolved. CDR1 is SGHAT and CDR2 is FQNNGV in the germline V gene. Between the trimmed V and J ends, which lost 0 bases and 0 bases, there was a span of 1 base. There are 13 residues in the CDR3. CDR3: CASSLESTDTQYF. CDR3 in DNA: TGTGCCAGCAGCTTAGAGAGCACAGATACGCAGTATTTT. Combining the CDR3 with reference TRBV11-2 and TRBJ2-3 gives the whole variable domain EAGVAQSPRYKIIEKRQSVAFWCNPISGHATLYWYQQILGQGPKLLIQFQNNGVVDDSQLPKDRFSAERLKGVDSTLKIQPAKLEDSAVYLCASSLESTDTQYFGPGTRLTVL.

This clone was seen once. The chain is built from TRBV21-1 and TRBJ1-5. TRBV21-1 is shown as a pseudogene. The CDR3 contains 17 residues. CDR3 in DNA: TGTGCCAGCAGCAAAAGTCGGGTGCGGCAGGTCAATCAGCCCCAGCATTTT. It codes for CASSKSRVRQVNQPQHF.

The V gene is TRBV27, the J gene TRBJ2-1, with 8 bases identical to TRBD2. CDR3 size: 14 residues. Per germline, CDR1 MNHEY and CDR2 SMNVEV (reference sequence). The ends lost 6 bases at V and 9 bases at J; junction bases unmatched: 10. The CDR3 loop is CASSTGTSMSEQFF. CDR3 DNA sequence: TGTGCCAGCAGCACCGGGACTAGTATGTCTGAGCAGTTCTTC.

Only a few counts were recorded for this clone. This chain joins TRBV4-2 and TRBJ1-2; D uncertain. Germline values: CDR1 LGHNA, CDR2 YNFKEQ. CDR3 length: 16 residues. Trimming took off 0 bases at V and 7 bases at J, with 18 bases between the two ends. The CDR3 reads CASSQDLKGSSLGYTF. In DNA form, the CDR3 reads TGTGCCAGCAGCCAAGATCTTAAAGGATCCTCCCTTGGCTACACCTTC.

V and J are TRBV15 and TRBJ1-1; 8 bases agree with TRBD1. The CDR3 is made up of 16 amino acids. Per germline, CDR1 LNHNV and CDR2 YYDKDF (reference sequence). V was clipped by 3 bases and J by 1 base; unmatched bases: 7. The CDR3 DNA is TGTGCCACCAGCAGGGACAGGGTTGGAGGGAACACTGAAGCTTTCTTT. Translation: CATSRDRVGGNTEAFF.

This sequence joins TRBV10-2 and TRBJ2-2; D might be TRBD1 (5 bases). Between the trimmed V and J ends, which lost 0 bases and 0 bases, there was a span of 8 bases. The CDR3 is 16 residues long. Germline CDR1 is WSHSY and CDR2 is SAAADI. The CDR3 protein is CASSESVGANTGELFF. The DNA of the CDR3 is TGCGCCAGCAGTGAGTCGGTAGGGGCGAACACCGGGGAGCTGTTTTTT.

This sequence joins TRBV9 and TRBJ2-1; 11 bases are shared with TRBD2. The CDR3 totals 16 residues. The V and J ends lost 4 bases and 4 bases, in that order; junction bases with no gene match: 7. The V gene's germline CDR1 is SGDLS and CDR2 YYNGEE. CDR3 sequence reads: CASSPRRLAGYNEQFF. The CDR3, as DNA: TGTGCCAGCAGCCCCCGGAGACTAGCGGGATACAATGAGCAGTTCTTC.

The V gene is TRBV7-8, the J gene TRBJ1-1, with D possibly TRBD1 on 5 matching bases. Germline V CDR1 and CDR2: SGHVS, FQNEAQ. The CDR3 has 12 amino acids. V was cut by 5 bases and J by 7 bases, with 11 bases left in between. CDR3 sequence (DNA): TGTGCCAGCAGCCCAGGGACTTTTGAAGCTTTCTTT. It is translated as CASSPGTFEAFF.

The CDR3 spells CASSQFSEIRGNQPQHF. The CDR3 bases are TGCGCCAGCAGCCAATTTTCGGAGATTCGGGGCAATCAGCCCCAGCATTTT. This rearrangement joins TRBV4-1 to TRBJ1-5; D is unresolved. CDR1 MGHRA and CDR2 YSYEKL come from the germline V gene. The V and J ends lost 2 bases and 2 bases respectively, with 16 bases between them. The CDR3 covers 17 residues.

This chain joins TRBV27 and TRBJ2-7; 12 nucleotides align to TRBD2. With V trimmed by 2 bases and J by 3 bases, 2 bases remained unmatched. The CDR3 is 15 amino acids. Germline V gene lookup returns CDR1 MNHEY and CDR2 SMNVEV (reference sequence). The CDR3 DNA reads TGTGCCAGCAGTTTACGACTAGCGGGAGACTACGAGCAGTACTTC. It codes for CASSLRLAGDYEQYF.

This chain uses TRBV21-1 with TRBJ1-5. TRBV21-1 is marked as a pseudogene. The CDR3 consists of 17 residues. CDR3: CASSKTARVRGNQPQHF. In DNA, the CDR3 is TGTGCCAGCAGCAAAACTGCGAGGGTACGCGGCAATCAGCCCCAGCATTTT.

The gene calls are TRBV4-2 and TRBJ2-7, with D perhaps matching TRBD1 (6 bases). Trimming pared 1 base from V and 0 bases from J, leaving 10 bases between. This CDR3 has 15 residues. CDR1 and CDR2 from the germline V gene are LGHNA and YNFKEQ. CDR3 in amino acids: CASSQVQGVSYEQYF. The CDR3 DNA reads TGTGCCAGCAGCCAAGTACAGGGCGTCTCCTACGAGCAGTACTTC.

The CDR3 DNA reads as TGTGCCAGCCCGGGGGGGGGACTAGCGGGAGTCCGCACGAGGCAAGAGACCCAGTACTTC. It yields the protein CASPGGGLAGVRTRQETQYF. J is TRBJ2-5 and V is TRBV6-9, with TRBD2 matching 14 bases. V lost 8 bases to trimming and J lost 2 bases; unmatched junction nucleotides: 19. This CDR3 has 20 residues. Germline loops: CDR1 MNHGY, CDR2 SVAAGI.

This chain links TRBV6-1 with TRBJ2-5; tentative D call: TRBD2 (6 bases). This CDR3 contains 15 residues. The V end lost 7 bases, the J end lost 4 bases, and 19 bases lay between the germline ends. Germline-derived CDR1 and CDR2 are MNHNS and SASEGT. The CDR3: CASTYSSGYLETQYF. The CDR3, as DNA: TGTGCCAGCACTTATTCCAGCGGGTATTTAGAGACCCAGTACTTC.

The chain has TRBV9 and TRBJ2-5; perhaps D is TRBD1 or TRBD2 (5 bases each). Germline V gene lookup returns CDR1 SGDLS and CDR2 YYNGEE. V was clipped by 2 bases and J by 0 bases, with 11 bases between them. The CDR3 contains 15 residues. DNA of the CDR3: TGTGCCAGCAGCGTGGGGGACCCGGACCAAGAGACCCAGTACTTC. Its translation is CASSVGDPDQETQYF.

The genes are TRBV5-1 and TRBJ1-1, with 8 bases lining up with TRBD1. This CDR3 is built from 14 residues. The junction had 6 bases not matched to a gene; V was cut back by 6 bases and J by 2 bases. CDR1 and CDR2 from the germline V gene are SGHRS and YFSETQ. The CDR3 loop is CASNFRGLNTEAFF. The CDR3 DNA reads as TGCGCCAGCAACTTCAGGGGGCTCAACACTGAAGCTTTCTTT.

J is TRBJ1-1 and V is TRBV9, with a weak D call TRBD1 (5 bases). The CDR3 contains 14 residues. The germline gives CDR1 SGDLS, CDR2 YYNGEE. V lost 4 bases to trimming and J lost 4 bases, with 14 bases between them. For the CDR3, the DNA is TGTGCCAGCAGCACAAAGACAGACCTCACTGAAGCTTTCTTT. Residues: CASSTKTDLTEAFF.

J is TRBJ1-1 and V is TRBV5-1; D is possibly TRBD1 (6 bases). Per germline, CDR1 SGHRS and CDR2 YFSETQ. This CDR3 contains 14 residues. Trimming removed 4 bases from V and 2 bases from J, with 12 bases in between. CDR3 sequence: CASSRRTVNTEAFF. The CDR3 DNA sequence: TGCGCCAGCAGCCGTAGGACAGTTAACACTGAAGCTTTCTTT.